This entry lists 19 T cell receptor beta chains sequenced from one sample in a study of lymphopenia after photon versus proton radiotherapy. Data came from immunoSEQ multiplex PCR; TCRdb stores just in-frame clones and leaves some out. The table shows about 50,000 clones, with about 92% occurring only once. The sample here was peripheral blood, taken from a patient treated with photon-based radiotherapy. These receptor sequences come from a woman aged 40 to 50 with cholangiocarcinoma.

This sequence joins TRBV7-2 and TRBJ2-4, with D possibly being TRBD2 (5 bases). This CDR3 has 13 amino acids. Trimming pared 5 bases from V and 8 bases from J, leaving 13 bases between. Germline CDR1 and CDR2: SGHTA and FQGNSA. In nucleotides, the CDR3 is TGTGCCAGCAGCCGGGGTACGGCGGACATTCAGTACTTC. Its translation: CASSRGTADIQYF.

V and J are TRBV7-3 and TRBJ2-1, with 8 bases aligning to TRBD2. The CDR3 covers 14 residues. With 9 bases clipped from V and 7 bases from J, the junction kept 11 bases outside the gene matches. CDR1 is SGHTA and CDR2 is FQGTGA in the germline V gene. For the CDR3, the DNA is TGTGCCAGTAAGCTAGCGGGCGGTAAAAATGAGCAGTTCTTC. This translates into CASKLAGGKNEQFF.

This clone was observed a few times. The rearrangement links TRBV18 to TRBJ1-3; the D is unclear. The CDR3 loop spans 15 amino acids. The germline gives CDR1 KGHSH, CDR2 LQKENI. Trimming pared 6 bases from V and 0 bases from J, leaving 12 bases between. The chain's CDR3 is CASSQSGDSGNTIYF. As DNA, the CDR3 is TGTGCCAGCTCCCAATCCGGGGACTCTGGAAACACCATATATTTT.

Remarks on this clone: A read error is the likely source, as a far larger clone sits one nucleotide away. The chain recombines TRBV9 with TRBJ1-1, with D uncertain. With 0 bases removed from V and 1 base from J, the gap between germline ends came to 4 bases. This CDR3 region has 13 residues. Germline V gene lookup returns CDR1 SGDLS and CDR2 YYNGEE. CDR3 loop: CASSVEGNTEAFF. In DNA form, the CDR3 reads TGTGCCAGCAGCGTAGAAGGGAACACTGAAGCTTTCTTT.

The chain uses TRBV7-3 and TRBJ2-1; 9 bases fit TRBD2. Per the germline V gene, CDR1 is SGHTA and CDR2 is FQGTGA. The CDR3 loop spans 16 amino acids. The J segment lost 2 bases and the V segment lost 5 bases, leaving 7 bases of the junction unmatched. The CDR3 DNA reads as TGTGCCAGCAGCCCTGCCCGGACTAGCGCCTACAATGAGCAGTTCTTC. As protein: CASSPARTSAYNEQFF.

This rearrangement joins TRBV27 to TRBJ1-2; a possible D gene is TRBD1 (6 bases). Trimming shortened V by 5 bases and J by 2 bases, and 15 bases separated the two germline ends. CDR1 and CDR2 from the germline V gene are MNHEY and SMNVEV (reference sequence). The CDR3 loop spans 15 amino acids. The CDR3 DNA reads TGTGCCAGCAGTCCCCGGGACATTAAGAACTATGGCTACACCTTC. Encoded protein: CASSPRDIKNYGYTF.

The gene calls are TRBV30 and TRBJ1-1; D not resolved. V was clipped by 5 bases and J by 9 bases, with 16 bases between them. Looked up from germline, CDR1 is GTSNPN and CDR2 is SVGIG (reference sequence). The CDR3 spans 12 residues. The CDR3 coding sequence is TGTGCCTGGGGACGGGGAAAAAGGAAAGCTTTCTTT. It translates to CAWGRGKRKAFF.

The chain couples TRBV5-4 to TRBJ1-4; D unresolved. CDR3 size: 13 residues. CDR1 SGHNT and CDR2 YYREEE come from the germline V gene (reference sequence). The V and J ends lost 0 bases and 7 bases respectively, with 7 bases between them. This CDR3 reads CASSLEPPEKLFF. The CDR3 coding sequence is TGTGCCAGCAGCTTGGAGCCTCCTGAAAAACTGTTTTTT.

CDR3 coding DNA: TGTGCCAGCAGCGCAGAACTGACGAGAGGTCGGCCCCAGCATTTT. Its protein product is CASSAELTRGRPQHF. This chain joins TRBV2 and TRBJ1-5; D uncertain. Germline V gene sequence: CDR1 SNHLY, CDR2 FYNNEI. The ends were cut back, 6 bases at V and 9 bases at J, with 21 bases in the middle. The CDR3 runs 15 residues. Combining the CDR3 with reference TRBV2 and TRBJ1-5 gives the whole variable domain EPEVTQTPSHQVTQMGQEVILRCVPISNHLYFYWYRQILGQKVEFLVSFYNNEISEKSEIFDDQFSVERPDGSNFTLKIRSTKLEDSAMYFCASSAELTRGRPQHFGDGTRLSIL.

The chain recombines TRBV2 with TRBJ2-2; no clear D. This CDR3 comprises 13 residues. CDR1 and CDR2 (germline): SNHLY, FYNNEI. V lost 3 bases and J lost 6, with 8 bases in between. CDR3 amino acids: CASSDRWPGELFF. CDR3 nucleotides: TGTGCCAGCAGTGACAGGTGGCCCGGGGAGCTGTTTTTT.

The chain uses TRBV5-8 and TRBJ2-7; the D gene is possibly TRBD1 (6 bases). V dropped 2 bases and J dropped 2 bases, with 8 bases sitting between them. Germline V CDR1 and CDR2: SGHTS, YDEGEE. CDR3 length: 13 amino acids. The CDR3 is CASSLQGAYEQYF. Here the CDR3 DNA reads TGTGCCAGCAGCTTACAGGGAGCCTACGAGCAGTACTTC.

The chain carries TRBV11-2 and TRBJ2-3; 7 bases are a match to TRBD2. Trimming cost V 5 bases and J 2 bases; bases outside gene matches: 7. The CDR3 runs 15 residues. Germline V gene sequence: CDR1 SGHAT, CDR2 FQNNGV. CDR3 coding DNA: TGTGCCAGCAGCGAAGGAGGACTAGTCACAGATACGCAGTATTTT. This gives the protein CASSEGGLVTDTQYF.

This chain uses TRBV5-4 with TRBJ2-2; D ambiguous. Germline CDR1 is SGHNT and CDR2 is YYREEE (reference sequence). The V end was cut by 0 bases, the J end by 4 bases, with 7 bases between. The CDR3 extends over 14 amino acids. CDR3 sequence (DNA): TGTGCCAGCAGCTTGGTTAGCAGCACCGGGGAGCTGTTTTTT. Protein: CASSLVSSTGELFF.

This clone was observed a few times. The CDR3, as DNA: TGTGCCAGTAGTCCGAGGACAGGGGGCGCGCTTGGCTACACCTTC. It codes for CASSPRTGGALGYTF. This chain connects TRBV19 to TRBJ1-2; 11 bases are a match to TRBD1. The CDR3 consists of 15 residues. V shed 5 bases and J 7 bases; nucleotides not matched to a gene: 9. Germline loops: CDR1 LNHDA, CDR2 SQIVND (reference sequence).

This CDR3 is CASSVSGIYNSPLHF. The CDR3 region has the DNA TGTGCCAGCAGCGTTTCAGGGATCTATAATTCACCCCTCCACTTT. The V and J genes are TRBV9 and TRBJ1-6; maybe TRBD1 (5 bases). Germline V gene sequence: CDR1 SGDLS, CDR2 YYNGEE. This CDR3 is built from 15 residues. V was pared by 2 bases and J by 3 bases, with 9 bases between. Full variable domain (outside the CDR3, taken from reference TRBV9 and TRBJ1-6): DSGVTQTPKHLITATGQRVTLRCSPRSGDLSVYWYQQSLDQGLQFLIQYYNGEERAKGNILERFSAQQFPDLHSELNLSSLELGDSALYFCASSVSGIYNSPLHFGNGTRLTVT.

The chain joins TRBV7-3 to TRBJ2-2; 9 bases are a match to TRBD2. With V trimmed by 5 bases and J by 3 bases, 10 bases remained unmatched. CDR1 is SGHTA and CDR2 is FQGTGA in the germline V gene. This CDR3 contains 17 residues. The CDR3 here is CASSPRWIAGDTGELFF. The CDR3 region has the DNA TGTGCCAGCAGCCCCCGTTGGATAGCGGGGGACACCGGGGAGCTGTTTTTT.

The rearrangement joins TRBV7-2 to TRBJ1-1, with D unresolved. V was trimmed by 3 bases and J by 4 bases, leaving 18 bases between them. There are 16 residues in the CDR3. Germline V gene lookup returns CDR1 SGHTA and CDR2 FQGNSA. CDR3 region: CASSLLGGGMITEAFF. CDR3 in DNA: TGTGCCAGCAGCTTGCTGGGAGGAGGGATGATCACTGAAGCTTTCTTT.

The rearrangement joins TRBV7-2 to TRBJ2-7; TRBD1 agrees at 9 bases. Looked up from germline, CDR1 is SGHTA and CDR2 is FQGNSA. Germline trimming cut 0 bases from V and 4 bases from J; bases unmatched to any gene: 4. CDR3 length: 15 residues. The CDR3 reads CASSLAGQGPYEQYF. The CDR3 DNA reads as TGTGCCAGCAGCTTAGCGGGACAGGGCCCATACGAGCAGTACTTC.

The chain has TRBV30 and TRBJ1-6, with 7 nucleotides matching TRBD1. Unmatched junction bases numbered 4, after V lost 5 bases and J lost 9 bases. CDR1 GTSNPN and CDR2 SVGIG come from the germline V gene (reference sequence). The CDR3 length is 12 residues. DNA for the CDR3: TGTGCCTGGGACAGGGTGAGTTCACCCCTCCACTTT. It translates to CAWDRVSSPLHF.